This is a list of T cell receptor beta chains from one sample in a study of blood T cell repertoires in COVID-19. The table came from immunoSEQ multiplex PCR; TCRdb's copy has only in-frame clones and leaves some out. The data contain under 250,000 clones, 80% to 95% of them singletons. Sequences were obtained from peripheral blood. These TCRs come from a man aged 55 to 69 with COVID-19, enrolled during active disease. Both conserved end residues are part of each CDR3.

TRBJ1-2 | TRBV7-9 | CASSLAVDSYGYTF
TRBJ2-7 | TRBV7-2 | CASSSRRGTYAEQYF
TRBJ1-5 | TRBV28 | CASSWATNQPQHF
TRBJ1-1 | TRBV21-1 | CDKNTEAFF
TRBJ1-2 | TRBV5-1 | CASSLSAGGYGYTF
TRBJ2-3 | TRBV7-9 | CAAGRTSSDEAQYF
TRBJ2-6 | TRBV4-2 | CASRRSEVSGANVLTF
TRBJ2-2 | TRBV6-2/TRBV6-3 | CASSQAGGHTGELFF
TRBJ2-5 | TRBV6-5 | CAASPVAGPKETQYF
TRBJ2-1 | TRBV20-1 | CSANEQGANLYNEQFF
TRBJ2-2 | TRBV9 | CASSPSGANTGELFF
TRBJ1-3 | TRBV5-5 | CASRPLGQGAANTIYF
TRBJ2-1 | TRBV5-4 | CASGSGGYNEQFF
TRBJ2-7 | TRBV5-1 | CASSPQGQASRPYEQYF
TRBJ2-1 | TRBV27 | CASSLRAGIYNEQFF